This TCR beta chain was observed in a study of CD8+ T cells in alopecia areata. RNA extraction was followed by reverse transcription into cDNA, which acted as the sequencing template. Assay used: immunoSEQ multiplex PCR; TCRdb lists only in-frame clones, some missing. Of around 69,000 clones in the sample, roughly 60% were seen once. This clone was picked up a small number of times. The V gene lost 3 bases and the J gene lost 4 bases, with 15 bases spanning the gap. CDR1 LGHNA and CDR2 YSLEER come from the germline V gene. CDR3 length: 16 residues. The specimen comprised CD8+ T cells sorted from blood, sampled at week 0. The sequence was obtained from a human donor with alopecia areata. The rearrangement links TRBV4-3 to TRBJ1-4; maybe TRBD1 (6 bases). The CDR3 loop reads CASSQYTGRGNEKLFF. In DNA form, the CDR3 reads TGCGCCAGCAGCCAGTATACAGGGCGGGGTAATGAAAAACTGTTTTTT.